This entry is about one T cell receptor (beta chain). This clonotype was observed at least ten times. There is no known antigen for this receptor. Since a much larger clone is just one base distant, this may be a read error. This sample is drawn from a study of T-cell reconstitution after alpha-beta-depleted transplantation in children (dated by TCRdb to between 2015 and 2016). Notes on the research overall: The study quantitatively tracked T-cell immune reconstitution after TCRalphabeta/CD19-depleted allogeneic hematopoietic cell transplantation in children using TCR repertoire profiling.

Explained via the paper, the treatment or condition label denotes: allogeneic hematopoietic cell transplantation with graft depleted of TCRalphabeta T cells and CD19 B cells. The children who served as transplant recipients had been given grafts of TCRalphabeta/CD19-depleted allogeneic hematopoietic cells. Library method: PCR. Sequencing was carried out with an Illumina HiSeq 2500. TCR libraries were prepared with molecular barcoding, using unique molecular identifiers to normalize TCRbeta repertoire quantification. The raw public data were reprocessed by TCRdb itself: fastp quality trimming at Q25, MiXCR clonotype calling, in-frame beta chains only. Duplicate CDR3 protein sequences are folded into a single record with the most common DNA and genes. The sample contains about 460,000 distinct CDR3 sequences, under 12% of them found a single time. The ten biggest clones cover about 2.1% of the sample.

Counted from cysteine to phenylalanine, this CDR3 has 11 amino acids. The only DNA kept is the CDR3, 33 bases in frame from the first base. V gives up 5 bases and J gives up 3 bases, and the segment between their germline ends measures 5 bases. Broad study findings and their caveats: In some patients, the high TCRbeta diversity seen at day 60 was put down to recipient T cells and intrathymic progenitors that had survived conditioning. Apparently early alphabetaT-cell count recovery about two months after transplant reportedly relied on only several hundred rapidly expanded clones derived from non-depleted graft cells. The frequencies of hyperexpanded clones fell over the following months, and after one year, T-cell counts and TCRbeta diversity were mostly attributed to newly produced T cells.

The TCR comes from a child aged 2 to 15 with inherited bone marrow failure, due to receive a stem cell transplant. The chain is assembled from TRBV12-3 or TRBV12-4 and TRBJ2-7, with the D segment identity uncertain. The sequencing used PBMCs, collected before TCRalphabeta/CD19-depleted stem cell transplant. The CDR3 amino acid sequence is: CASSAYYEQYF. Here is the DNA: TGTGCCAGCAGTGCCTACTACGAGCAGTACTTC.